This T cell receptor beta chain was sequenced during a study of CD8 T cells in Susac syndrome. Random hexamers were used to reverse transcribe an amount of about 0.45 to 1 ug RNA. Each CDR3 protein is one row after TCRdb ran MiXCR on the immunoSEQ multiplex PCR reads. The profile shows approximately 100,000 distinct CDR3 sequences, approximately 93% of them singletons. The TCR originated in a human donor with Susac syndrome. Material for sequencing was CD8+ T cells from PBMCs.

DNA of the CDR3: TGCAGCGTGCCCCCCCAAGCAAGCTACAATGAGCAGTTCTTC. Its translation is CSVPPQASYNEQFF. The J gene is TRBJ2-1, the V gene TRBV29-1, with D unresolved. Germline assignment: CDR1 SQVTM and CDR2 ANQGSEA. CDR3 length: 14 amino acids. The ends were cut back, 6 bases at V and 3 bases at J, with 15 bases in the middle.